This passage covers 19 T cell receptor beta chains from one sample sequenced in a study of T cell clonality in common variable immunodeficiency. Produced via immunoSEQ multiplex PCR; TCRdb's table is partial and in-frame only. The sample yields tens of thousands of clones, without any singletons. Input material: peripheral blood mononuclear cells. Receptor source: a person aged 18 to 70 in good health.

To note about this clone: The CDR3 end is not reached by the read, which stops 3 residues before it; the germline J gene fills it in. The chain couples TRBV5-6 to TRBJ1-1; a possible D gene is TRBD1 (5 bases). The CDR3 has 15 amino acids. Germline CDR1 is SGHDT and CDR2 is YYEEEE. Trimming pared 4 bases from V and 1 base from J, leaving 14 bases between. This chain's CDR3 is CASSQDTHQNTEAFF. Incomplete CDR3 DNA: TGTGCCAGCAGCCAGGACACGCACCAGAACACTGAA.

This clone has only a few counts. From the germline J gene comes the end of the CDR3, since the read stops 3 residues before it. The V and J genes are TRBV19 and TRBJ2-2; tentative D call: TRBD1 (5 bases). This CDR3 is built from 16 residues. CDR1 LNHDA and CDR2 SQIVND come from the germline V gene (reference sequence). Partial CDR3 DNA: TGTGCCAGTAGTACCGGGTTCAGCTCTGGGGCCAACGTG. Residues: CASSTGFSSGANV. The whole CDR3 is CASSTGFSSGANVLFF.

This clone was recorded at least ten times. Coverage ceases 3 residues before the CDR3 finishes, and the germline J gene fills in the end. The chain recombines TRBV11-2 with TRBJ2-3; a weak D match, TRBD2 (6 bases). This CDR3 spans 15 amino acids. Germline-derived CDR1 and CDR2 are SGHAT and FQNNGV. Trimming took off 3 bases at V and 3 bases at J, with 13 bases between the two ends. The sequenced CDR3 bases are TGTGCCAGCAGCTTCCAACTAGCTGGGACAGATACG. Protein product: CASSFQLAGTDT. The whole CDR3 region reads CASSFQLAGTDTQYF.

This clone came up many times. The CDR3 is cut off 3 residues early in the read; its end comes from the germline J gene. The V call is TRBV20-1, the J call TRBJ2-3; D uncertain. Germline CDR1 and CDR2: DFQATT and SNEGSKA (reference sequence). This CDR3 contains 12 residues. V lost 3 bases and J lost 1, with 5 bases in between. The part of the CDR3 DNA that was read is TGCAGTGCTAGCCCCGGCACAGATACG. This sequence encodes CSASPGTDT. The entire CDR3 protein reads CSASPGTDTQYF.

This clone was counted many times. The CDR3 goes on 3 residues after the read ends, and that part is filled in from the germline J gene. This chain uses TRBV12-3 or TRBV12-4 with TRBJ2-3, with TRBD1 as a possible D gene (5 bases). There are 12 residues in the CDR3. CDR3 protein: CASSPDSETQYF. Incomplete CDR3 DNA: TGTGCCAGCAGCCCTGACAGCGAAACG.

The sample holds many counts of this clone. The sequenced fragment ends 3 residues before the CDR3 boundary, so the rest is inferred from the germline J gene. This sequence joins TRBV13 and TRBJ2-2, with 10 bases identical to TRBD1. The CDR3 runs to 18 residues. Germline V lookup: CDR1 PRHDT, CDR2 FYEKMQ (reference sequence). The V gene end was trimmed by 5 bases and the J gene end by 5 bases; junction bases not matched to a gene: 14. The DNA read from the CDR3 is TGTGCCAGCAGCCCCCGTCGACGGACAGGGGGTACAACCGGGGAG. Protein product: CASSPRRRTGGTTGE. The whole CDR3 sequence is CASSPRRRTGGTTGELFF.

This clone was seen at least ten times. The CDR3 spells CATSRDSQPYGYTF. The CDR3 DNA, read in part, is TGTGCCACCAGCAGAGATTCACAGCCCTATGGC. The chain couples TRBV15 to TRBJ1-2; D is unresolved. The sequenced fragment ends 3 residues before the CDR3 boundary, so the rest is inferred from the germline J gene. Germline V gene data show CDR1 as LNHNV and CDR2 as YYDKDF (reference sequence). Trimming stripped 0 bases from V and 4 bases from J, with 9 bases between. The CDR3 is made up of 14 amino acids. Complete variable domain (other parts from reference TRBV15 and TRBJ1-2): DAMVIQNPRYQVTQFGKPVTLSCSQTLNHNVMYWYQQKSSQAPKLLFHYYDKDFNNEADTPDNFQSRRPNTSFCFLDIRSPGLGDTAMYLCATSRDSQPYGYTFGSGTRLTVV.

About this clone: The CDR3 goes on 3 residues after the read ends, and that part is filled in from the germline J gene. J is TRBJ1-1 and V is TRBV6-1, with D possibly matching TRBD1 (5 bases). Deletions cut 3 bases from V and 4 bases from J, with 12 bases between. The germline gives CDR1 MNHNS, CDR2 SASEGT. The CDR3 length is 14 residues. The CDR3 bases that were read are TGTGCCAGCAGTGAGCTGGGGCATACCACTGAA. This codes for CASSELGHTTE. The entire CDR3 sequence reads CASSELGHTTEAFF.

Worth noting for this clone: The CDR3 end falls 3 residues outside the read, so it is completed with the germline J gene. The chain links TRBV5-1 to TRBJ2-1, with 7 bases aligning to TRBD2. Germline trimming cut 4 bases from V and 8 bases from J; bases unmatched to any gene: 9. This CDR3 has 14 amino acids. Looked up from germline, CDR1 is SGHRS and CDR2 is YFSETQ. Incomplete CDR3 DNA: TGCGCCAGCAGCCGCCGGACTAGTTCCGATGAG. As protein: CASSRRTSSDE. In full, the CDR3 is CASSRRTSSDEQFF.

This clone was recorded at least ten times. The read is 3 residues too short to cover the CDR3 end, so that end is filled in from the germline J gene. The V and J genes are TRBV10-3 and TRBJ2-7; 15 bases fit TRBD2. From germline, CDR1 is ENHRY and CDR2 SYGVKD. CDR3 size: 15 residues. Trimming cost V 6 bases and J 2 bases; bases outside gene matches: 2. CDR3 amino acids: CAIRRTSGRAYEQYF. CDR3 bases read: TGTGCCATCAGGCGGACTAGCGGGAGGGCCTACGAG.

This clone was recorded a few times. From the germline J gene comes the end of the CDR3, since the read stops 3 residues before it. V usage is TRBV19 and J usage is TRBJ1-2, with TRBD1 matching over 7 bases. CDR1 LNHDA and CDR2 SQIVND come from the germline V gene (reference sequence). The CDR3 extends over 14 amino acids. The CDR3 reads CASRGDRYTDTYTF. CDR3 DNA (partial): TGTGCCAGTAGGGGGGACAGATACACAGATACC.

There are a few counts of this clone. The CDR3 goes on 3 residues after the read ends, and that part is filled in from the germline J gene. The chain combines TRBV5-1 with TRBJ2-1; no firm D call. The CDR3 is 15 amino acids. Germline-derived CDR1 and CDR2 are SGHRS and YFSETQ. V dropped 4 bases and J dropped 5 bases, with 16 bases sitting between them. CDR3 in amino acids: CASSALGQGHNEQFF. CDR3 bases read: TGCGCCAGCAGCGCCCTGGGCCAAGGCCACAATGAG.

This clone has a count of ten or more. The DNA ends 3 residues before the CDR3 does, and the rest of the CDR3 is filled in from the germline J gene. This rearrangement joins TRBV30 to TRBJ1-1, with D tentatively TRBD1 (6 bases). Germline V gene sequence: CDR1 GTSNPN, CDR2 SVGIG (reference sequence). The CDR3 is made up of 14 amino acids. The V end lost 4 bases, the J end lost 1 base, and 13 bases lay between the germline ends. CDR3 region: CAWNLQGGNTEAFF. CDR3 DNA, as far as it was read: TGTGCCTGGAACTTACAGGGAGGGAACACTGAA.

In this sample, this clone turned up many times. The CDR3 protein is CASSPIGDEQFF. CDR3 DNA (partial): TGTGCCAGCAGCCCAATCGGGGATGAG. The chain recombines TRBV7-2 with TRBJ2-1; the D gene is possibly TRBD2 (5 bases). The read ends 3 residues shy of where the CDR3 ends; the end is completed using the germline J gene. This CDR3 region has 12 residues. The germline V and J ends were trimmed by 5 bases and 8 bases, with 10 bases remaining between them. CDR1 and CDR2 from the germline V gene are SGHTA and FQGNSA. Combining the CDR3 with reference TRBV7-2 and TRBJ2-1 gives the whole variable domain GAGVSQSPSNKVTEKGKDVELRCDPISGHTALYWYRQSLGQGLEFLIYFQGNSAPDKSGLPSDRFSAERTGGSVSTLTIQRTQQEDSAVYLCASSPIGDEQFFGPGTRLTVL.

This clone was observed at least ten times. The CDR3 goes on 3 residues after the read ends, and that part is filled in from the germline J gene. This chain connects TRBV18 to TRBJ1-2; 7 bases map to TRBD1. This CDR3 has 16 amino acids. V dropped 4 bases and J dropped 3; count of bases not matched to a gene: 11. CDR1 is KGHSH and CDR2 is LQKENI in the germline V gene. The covered CDR3 bases are TGTGCCAGCTCACTATCGCAGGGGGGTCGCGACTATGGC. This codes for CASSLSQGGRDYG. The whole CDR3 is CASSLSQGGRDYGYTF.

This clone was found many times. The DNA ends 3 residues before the CDR3 does, and the rest of the CDR3 is filled in from the germline J gene. This chain links TRBV30 with TRBJ2-5, with 12 positions matching TRBD2. With 4 bases clipped from V and 3 bases from J, the junction kept 3 bases outside the gene matches. The CDR3 totals 14 residues. Germline CDR1 reads GTSNPN; CDR2 reads SVGIG (reference sequence). The sequenced CDR3 bases are TGTGCCTGGAACCTAGCGGGAGGGAAAGAGACC. This encodes CAWNLAGGKET. Given in full, the CDR3 is CAWNLAGGKETQYF. The entire variable domain, with the rest obtained from reference TRBV30 and TRBJ2-5, is as follows: SQTIHQWPATLVQPVGSPLSLECTVEGTSNPNLYWYRQAAGRGLQLLFYSVGIGQISSEVPQNLSASRPQDRQFILSSKKLLLSDSGFYLCAWNLAGGKETQYFGPGTRLLVL.

In its sample, this clone was seen many times. CDR3 residues: CSASNFYEQYF. The DNA read from the CDR3 is TGCAGTGCTAGTAACTTCTACGAG. V and J are TRBV20-1 and TRBJ2-7; D call uncertain. The read terminates 3 residues before the CDR3 end, so the remaining end is supplied by the germline J gene. Trimming left V 3 bases short and J 3 bases short, with 6 bases between. The CDR3 totals 11 residues. Germline-derived CDR1 and CDR2 are DFQATT and SNEGSKA (reference sequence).

Turning to this clone: The read ends 3 residues shy of where the CDR3 ends; the end is completed using the germline J gene. The rearrangement uses TRBV18 and TRBJ2-2, with D unresolved. Germline V gene sequence: CDR1 KGHSH, CDR2 LQKENI. This CDR3 comprises 13 residues. The part of the CDR3 DNA that was read is TGTGCCAGCTCACCTGCCGGTAATGAAAAG. It encodes CASSPAGNEK. The entire CDR3 sequence reads CASSPAGNEKLFF.

In this sample, this clone turned up many times. With the read ending 3 residues before the CDR3 end, the germline J gene is used to fill in that end. This rearrangement joins TRBV4-1 to TRBJ2-5, with no clear D. The V gene lost 1 base and the J gene lost 1 base, with 10 bases spanning the gap. Germline lookup yields CDR1 MGHRA and CDR2 YSYEKL. There are 15 residues in the CDR3. This CDR3 reads CASSQGGAPQETQYF. CDR3 DNA, as far as it was read: TGCGCCAGCAGCCAAGGTGGAGCGCCCCAAGAGACC.